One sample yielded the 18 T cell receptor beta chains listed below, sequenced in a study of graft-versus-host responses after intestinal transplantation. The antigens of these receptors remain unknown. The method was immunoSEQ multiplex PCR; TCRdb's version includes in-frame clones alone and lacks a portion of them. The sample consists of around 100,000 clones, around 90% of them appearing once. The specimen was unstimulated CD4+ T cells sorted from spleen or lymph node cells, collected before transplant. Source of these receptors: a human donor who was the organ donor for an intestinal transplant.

CDR3 amino acids: CASRSQGTTGELFF. DNA for the CDR3: TGTGCCAGCCGTTCCCAGGGAACTACCGGGGAGCTGTTTTTT. The rearrangement links TRBV2 to TRBJ2-2; a possible D gene is TRBD1 (5 bases). Germline loops: CDR1 SNHLY, CDR2 FYNNEI. Trimming left V 8 bases short and J 5 bases short, with 15 bases between. This CDR3 spans 14 amino acids. The variable domain in full, completed from reference TRBV2 and TRBJ2-2, reads EPEVTQTPSHQVTQMGQEVILRCVPISNHLYFYWYRQILGQKVEFLVSFYNNEISEKSEIFDDQFSVERPDGSNFTLKIRSTKLEDSAMYFCASRSQGTTGELFFGEGSRLTVL.

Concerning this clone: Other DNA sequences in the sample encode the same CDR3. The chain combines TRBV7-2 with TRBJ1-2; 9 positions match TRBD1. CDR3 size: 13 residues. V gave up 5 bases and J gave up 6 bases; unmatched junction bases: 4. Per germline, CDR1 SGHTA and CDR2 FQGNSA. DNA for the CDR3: TGTGCCAGCAGCCCCAGGACAGGGGATGGCTACACCTTC. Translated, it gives CASSPRTGDGYTF.

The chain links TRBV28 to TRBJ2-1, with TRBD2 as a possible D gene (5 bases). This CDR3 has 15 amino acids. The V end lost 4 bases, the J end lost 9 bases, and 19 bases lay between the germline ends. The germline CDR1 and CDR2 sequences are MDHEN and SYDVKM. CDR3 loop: CASSYPARWGAEQFF. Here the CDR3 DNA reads TGTGCCAGCAGTTACCCCGCCAGGTGGGGAGCTGAGCAGTTCTTC. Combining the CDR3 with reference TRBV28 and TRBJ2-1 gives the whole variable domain DVKVTQSSRYLVKRTGEKVFLECVQDMDHENMFWYRQDPGLGLRLIYFSYDVKMKEKGDIPEGYSVSREKKERFSLILESASTNQTSMYLCASSYPARWGAEQFFGPGTRLTVL.

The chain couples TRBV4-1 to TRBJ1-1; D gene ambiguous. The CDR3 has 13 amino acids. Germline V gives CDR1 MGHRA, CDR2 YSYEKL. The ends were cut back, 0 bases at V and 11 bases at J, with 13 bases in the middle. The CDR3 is CASSQDYTVGAFF. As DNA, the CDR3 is TGCGCCAGCAGCCAAGATTACACAGTCGGTGCTTTCTTT.

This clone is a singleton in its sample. The chain's CDR3 is CSVVPGLAGALDTQYF. In DNA, the CDR3 is TGCAGCGTGGTGCCGGGACTAGCGGGAGCCCTAGATACGCAGTATTTT. This chain connects TRBV29-1 to TRBJ2-3, with 14 bases identical to TRBD2. V was clipped by 6 bases and J by 5 bases; unmatched bases: 10. Germline V gene data show CDR1 as SQVTM and CDR2 as ANQGSEA. The CDR3 is 16 residues long.

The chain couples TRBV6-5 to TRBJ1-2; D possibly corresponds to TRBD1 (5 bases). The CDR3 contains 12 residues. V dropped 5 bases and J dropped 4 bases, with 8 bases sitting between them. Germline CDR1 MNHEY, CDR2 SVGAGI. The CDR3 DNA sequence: TGTGCCAGCAGTCAGGGCCCCTATGGCTACACCTTC. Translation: CASSQGPYGYTF.

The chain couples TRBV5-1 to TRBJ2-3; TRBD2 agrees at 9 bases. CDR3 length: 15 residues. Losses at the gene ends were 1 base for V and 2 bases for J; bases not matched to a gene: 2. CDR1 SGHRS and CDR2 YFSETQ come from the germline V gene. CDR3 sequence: CASSLLAGVTDTQYF. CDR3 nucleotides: TGCGCCAGCAGCTTGTTAGCGGGAGTCACAGATACGCAGTATTTT. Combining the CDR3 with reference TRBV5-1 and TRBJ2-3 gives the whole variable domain KAGVTQTPRYLIKTRGQQVTLSCSPISGHRSVSWYQQTPGQGLQFLFEYFSETQRNKGNFPGRFSGRQFSNSRSEMNVSTLELGDSALYLCASSLLAGVTDTQYFGPGTRLTVL.

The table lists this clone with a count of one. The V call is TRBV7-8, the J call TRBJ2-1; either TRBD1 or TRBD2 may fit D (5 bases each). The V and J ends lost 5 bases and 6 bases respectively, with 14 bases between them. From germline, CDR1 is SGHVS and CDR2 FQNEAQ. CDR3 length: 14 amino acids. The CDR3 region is CASSQTGAFNEQFF. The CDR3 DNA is TGTGCCAGCAGCCAAACCGGGGCCTTCAATGAGCAGTTCTTC. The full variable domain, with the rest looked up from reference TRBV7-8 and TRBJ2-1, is GAGVSQSPRYKVAKRGQDVALRCDPISGHVSLFWYQQALGQGPEFLTYFQNEAQLDKSGLPSDRFFAERPEGSVSTLKIQRTQQEDSAVYLCASSQTGAFNEQFFGPGTRLTVL.

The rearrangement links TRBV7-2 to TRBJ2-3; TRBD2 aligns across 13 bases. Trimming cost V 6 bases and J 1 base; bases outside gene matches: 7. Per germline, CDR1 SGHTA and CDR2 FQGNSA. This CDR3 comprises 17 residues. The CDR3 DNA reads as TGTGCCAGCAGACACGGACTAGCGGGAGCTGGCACAGATACGCAGTATTTT. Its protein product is CASRHGLAGAGTDTQYF.

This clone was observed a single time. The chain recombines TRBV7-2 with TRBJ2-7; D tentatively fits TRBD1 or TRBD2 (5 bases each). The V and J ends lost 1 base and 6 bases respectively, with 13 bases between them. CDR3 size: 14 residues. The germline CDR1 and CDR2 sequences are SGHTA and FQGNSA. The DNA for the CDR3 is TGTGCCAGCAGCTTAGGGGGGTACTTAGCCGAGCAGTACTTC. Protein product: CASSLGGYLAEQYF. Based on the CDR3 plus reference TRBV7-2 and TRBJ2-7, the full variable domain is GAGVSQSPSNKVTEKGKDVELRCDPISGHTALYWYRQSLGQGLEFLIYFQGNSAPDKSGLPSDRFSAERTGGSVSTLTIQRTQQEDSAVYLCASSLGGYLAEQYFGPGTRLTVT.

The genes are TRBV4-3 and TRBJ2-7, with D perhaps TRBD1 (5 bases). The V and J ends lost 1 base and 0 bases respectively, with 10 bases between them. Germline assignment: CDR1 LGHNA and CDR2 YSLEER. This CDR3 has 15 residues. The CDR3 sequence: CASSQGPGNSYEQYF. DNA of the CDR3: TGCGCCAGCAGCCAAGGGCCAGGGAACTCCTACGAGCAGTACTTC.

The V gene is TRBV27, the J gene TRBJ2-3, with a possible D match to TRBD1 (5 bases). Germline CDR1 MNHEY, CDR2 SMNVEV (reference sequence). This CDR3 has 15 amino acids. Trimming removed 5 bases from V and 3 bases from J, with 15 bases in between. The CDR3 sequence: CASSPMGRQTDTQYF. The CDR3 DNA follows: TGTGCCAGCAGTCCGATGGGTAGACAGACAGATACGCAGTATTTT.

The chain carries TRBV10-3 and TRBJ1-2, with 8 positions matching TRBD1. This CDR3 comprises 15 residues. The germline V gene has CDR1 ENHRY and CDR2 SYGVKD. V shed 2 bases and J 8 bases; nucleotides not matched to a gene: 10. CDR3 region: CAISELGAGGQGYTF. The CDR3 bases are TGTGCCATCAGTGAGCTAGGGGCAGGGGGCCAGGGCTACACCTTC.

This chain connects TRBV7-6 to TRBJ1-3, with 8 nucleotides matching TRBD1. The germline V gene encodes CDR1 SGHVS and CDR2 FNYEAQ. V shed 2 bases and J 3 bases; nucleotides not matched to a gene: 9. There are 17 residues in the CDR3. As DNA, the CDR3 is TGTGCCAGCAGCTTATATCCCCGGGACAGGATTGGAAACACCATATATTTT. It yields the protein CASSLYPRDRIGNTIYF.

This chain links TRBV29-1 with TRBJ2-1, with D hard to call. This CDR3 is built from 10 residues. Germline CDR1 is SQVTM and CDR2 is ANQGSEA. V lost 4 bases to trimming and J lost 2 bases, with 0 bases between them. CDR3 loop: CSVAYNEQFF. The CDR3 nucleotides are TGCAGCGTTGCCTACAATGAGCAGTTCTTC.

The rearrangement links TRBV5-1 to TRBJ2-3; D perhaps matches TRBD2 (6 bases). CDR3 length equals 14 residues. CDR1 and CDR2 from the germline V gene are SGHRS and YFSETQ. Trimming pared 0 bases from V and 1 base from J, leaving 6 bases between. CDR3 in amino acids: CASSLGLGTDTQYF. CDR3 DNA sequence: TGCGCCAGCAGCTTGGGACTAGGCACAGATACGCAGTATTTT.

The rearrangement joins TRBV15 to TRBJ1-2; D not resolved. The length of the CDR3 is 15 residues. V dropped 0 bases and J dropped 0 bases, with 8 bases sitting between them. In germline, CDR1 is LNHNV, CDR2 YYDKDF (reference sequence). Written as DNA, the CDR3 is TGTGCCACCAGCAGAGAGGGGAAAGCTAACTATGGCTACACCTTC. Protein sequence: CATSREGKANYGYTF.

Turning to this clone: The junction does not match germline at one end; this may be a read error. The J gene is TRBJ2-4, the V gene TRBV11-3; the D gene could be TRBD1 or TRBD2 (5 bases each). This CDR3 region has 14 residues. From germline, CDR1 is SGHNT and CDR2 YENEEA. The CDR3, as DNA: TGTGCCAGCAGCTTAGATGCAGGGACCAACATTCAGTGCTTC. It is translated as CASSLDAGTNIQCF.